This T cell receptor beta chain was retrieved from a study of CD8 T cells in Susac syndrome (dated by TCRdb to the late 2010s). Regarding the research as a whole: The study used repertoire sequencing to test whether antigen drove CD8+ T cell activation and differentiation in Susac syndrome. Clonality of the CD8+ T cell repertoire was compared between over ten healthy donors, approximately 14 Susac syndrome patients and 15 multiple sclerosis patients. Here is what the overall study found, with its caveats: The number of individuals in the TCR sequencing and HLA analysis was recognized as being relatively small.

High-throughput TCR beta sequencing profiled peripheral blood CD8+ and CD4+ T cells from healthy donors, Susac syndrome patients and multiple sclerosis patients. The multiple sclerosis controls were treatment-naive patients who had stable or active relapsing-remitting disease and met the revised McDonald criteria. CD8+ TEMRA cells were enriched by FACS, while bulk CD8+ and CD4+ T cells were purified by magnetic negative isolation. Blood was drawn into EDTA tubes, processed within 24 hours, and PBMCs were isolated by density gradient centrifugation. PBMCs intended for TCR sequencing were cryopreserved in liquid nitrogen and were subsequently thawed in a 37 degrees C water bath. The sorted or isolated CD4+, CD8+ and CD8+ TEMRA cells reached a purity of at least 90%. CDR1 SQVTM and CDR2 ANQGSEA were looked up in the germline V gene. The CDR3, from cysteine to phenylalanine, totals 11 residues. The CDR3 DNA has 33 bases and is translated from base 1. V lost 4 bases and J lost 8 bases; the stretch between them is 11 bases long.

RNA was extracted with the RNeasy kit and about 0.5 to 1 ug was reverse transcribed using random hexamers. The immunoSEQ multiplex PCR assay, which covers 54 Vbeta and 13 Jbeta segments, was used to amplify TCR beta CDR3 regions. PCR amplification bias was corrected using a synthetic template baseline for primer optimization and computational correction. As for how the authors treated the data: Reads were assigned to V, D and J genes according to IMGT and analyzed in immunoSEQ Analyzer, with only productive sequences retained. Clonality was computed as one minus Shannon entropy normalized by log2 of the number of productive unique sequences. Public and private clones were assessed among the 100 most prevalent clones of each patient and control. Clones were defined as Susac-specific if absent from the healthy and MS cohorts, from 900 to 1,300 published viral clones and from other ImmuneACCESS disease sequences. TCRdb ran its own pipeline on the public reads, namely fastp trimming at Q25 and MiXCR clone calling, and kept in-frame beta chains. Under each unique CDR3 protein, matching rows form one entry showing the most common genes and DNA. The V and J calls come from TCRdb's annotation, not from the publication. Counted in this sample were about 130,000 distinct CDR3 sequences; around nine tenths of them appeared once. The ten biggest clones cover about 0.23% of the sample.

On this clonotype: Its target antigen remains unknown. No clone much larger than this one lies a single base away; base qualities are absent.

Specimen: CD8+ T cells from PBMCs. The V and J genes are TRBV29-1 and TRBJ1-2, with a weak D call of TRBD1 (5 bases match). This clonotype originated in a human donor with multiple sclerosis. The CDR3 here reads CSVAEGLGYTF. The sequenced DNA: TGCAGCGTTGCTGAGGGGCTCGGCTACACCTTC.